The clone carrying this T cell receptor beta chain was detected a few times. Library construction involved attaching unique molecular identifiers to individual cDNA molecules, which allowed quantitative, reproducible TCR counting. MiXCR was run by TCRdb on the RACE reads, yielding one entry per CDR3 protein. The sample has about 45,000 distinct CDR3 sequences, about 4.8% seen once; the top ten hold approximately 5.5%. This sample was included in a study of human T cells and chemical hapten exposure. Whole-study context: Variability of per-sample TCR yields stemmed mainly from small differences in pooled library volume.

Time point here: healthy volunteer bleed at 2 weeks. The authors' total RNA extraction used unfractionated whole blood. Trimming took 0 bases from V and 4 from J; bases not matched to a gene: 10. Germline lookup yields CDR1 SNHLY and CDR2 FYNNEI. The CDR3 is 17 amino acids. What was sequenced was whole blood. This sequence was found in a human donor in good health. Some clones in this sample may be carry-over from other donors' samples. This chain uses TRBV2 with TRBJ2-7, with TRBD2 matching 9 bases. CDR3 region: CASSEAVGLAAGYEQYF. CDR3 in DNA: TGTGCCAGCAGTGAAGCAGTGGGACTAGCCGCCGGGTACGAGCAGTACTTC. The entire variable domain, with the rest obtained from reference TRBV2 and TRBJ2-7, is as follows: EPEVTQTPSHQVTQMGQEVILRCVPISNHLYFYWYRQILGQKVEFLVSFYNNEISEKSEIFDDQFSVERPDGSNFTLKIRSTKLEDSAMYFCASSEAVGLAAGYEQYFGPGTRLTVT.